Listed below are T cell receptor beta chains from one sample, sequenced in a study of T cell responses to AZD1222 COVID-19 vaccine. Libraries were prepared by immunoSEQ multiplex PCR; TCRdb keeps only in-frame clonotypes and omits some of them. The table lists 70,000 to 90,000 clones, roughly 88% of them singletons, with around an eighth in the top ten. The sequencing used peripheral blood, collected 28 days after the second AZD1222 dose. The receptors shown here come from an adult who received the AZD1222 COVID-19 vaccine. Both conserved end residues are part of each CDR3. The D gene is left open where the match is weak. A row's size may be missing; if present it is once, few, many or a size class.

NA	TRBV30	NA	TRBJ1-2	CAWSVHPSSGYTF	TGTGCCTGGAGTGTACACCCTTCCAGTGGCTACACCTTC
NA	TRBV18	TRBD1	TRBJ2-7	CASSLGTGGAYEQYF	TGTGCCAGCTCACTGGGGACAGGGGGAGCCTACGAGCAGTACTTC
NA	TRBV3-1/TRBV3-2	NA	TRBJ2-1	CASSQETGSGWGDGTYNEQFF	TGTGCCAGCAGCCAAGAAACCGGGAGCGGGTGGGGAGATGGGACTTACAATGAGCAGTTCTTC
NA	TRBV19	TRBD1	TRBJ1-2	CASSTPGQGLEYGYTF	TGTGCCAGTTCTACTCCGGGACAGGGGTTGGAGTATGGCTACACCTTC
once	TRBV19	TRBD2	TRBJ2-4	CASSRSGGAKNIQYF	TGTGCCAGTAGTCGGAGCGGGGGGGCCAAAAACATTCAGTACTTC
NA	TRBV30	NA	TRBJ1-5	CAWTRSPNQPQHF	TGTGCCTGGACTCGAAGCCCCAATCAGCCCCAGCATTTT
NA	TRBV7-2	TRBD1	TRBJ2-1	CASSPTGGNLYNEQFF	TGTGCCAGCAGTCCGACAGGGGGCAACCTCTACAATGAGCAGTTCTTC
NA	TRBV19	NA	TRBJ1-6	CATNEGLPNSPLHF	TGTGCCACCAACGAAGGACTCCCAAATTCACCCCTCCACTTT
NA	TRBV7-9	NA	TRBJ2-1	CASSLPPWGTSNNEQFF	TGTGCCAGCAGCTTGCCGCCCTGGGGCACATCTAACAATGAGCAGTTCTTC
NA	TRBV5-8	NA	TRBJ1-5	CASSRGEGWDQPQHF	TGTGCCAGCAGCCGCGGAGAGGGTTGGGATCAGCCCCAGCATTTT
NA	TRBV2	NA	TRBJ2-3	CASWVHGADTQYF	TGTGCCAGCTGGGTGCATGGGGCAGATACGCAGTATTTT
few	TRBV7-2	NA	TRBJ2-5	CASSLLGNQETQYF	TGTGCCAGCAGCTTGTTAGGAAACCAAGAGACCCAGTACTTC
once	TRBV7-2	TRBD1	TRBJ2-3	CASRKTGVGDTQYF	TGTGCCAGCAGAAAGACAGGGGTGGGAGATACGCAGTATTTT
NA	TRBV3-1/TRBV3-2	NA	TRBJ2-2	CASSKDTGKNTGELFF	TGTGCCAGCAGCAAAGACACGGGGAAGAACACCGGGGAGCTGTTTTTT
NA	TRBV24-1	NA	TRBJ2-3	CATSETRGYATDTQYF	TGTGCCACCAGTGAGACCAGGGGATATGCCACAGATACGCAGTATTTT
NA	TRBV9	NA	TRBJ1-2	CASSDSSMGYGYTF	TGTGCCAGCAGCGACTCGAGTATGGGGTATGGCTACACCTTC
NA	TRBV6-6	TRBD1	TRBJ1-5	CASSEGTGGGQPQHF	TGTGCCAGCAGTGAGGGGACAGGGGGCGGTCAGCCCCAGCATTTT
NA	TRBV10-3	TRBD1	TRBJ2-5	CAISEAAERGPQETQYF	TGTGCCATCAGTGAGGCTGCGGAGAGGGGGCCTCAAGAGACCCAGTACTTC
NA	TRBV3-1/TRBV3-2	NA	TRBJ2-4	CASSQGALAKNIQYF	TGTGCCAGCAGCCAAGGGGCGTTAGCCAAAAACATTCAGTACTTC
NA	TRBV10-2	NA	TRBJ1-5	CASSEIGGAGQPQHF	TGCGCCAGCAGTGAGATCGGGGGTGCGGGTCAGCCCCAGCATTTT
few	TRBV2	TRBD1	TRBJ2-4	CASSEALGTANIQYF	TGTGCCAGCAGTGAAGCGCTCGGGACAGCCAACATTCAGTACTTC
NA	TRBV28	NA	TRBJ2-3	CASTTPGVRWAADTQYF	TGTGCCAGCACCACCCCGGGGGTCAGATGGGCTGCAGATACGCAGTATTTT
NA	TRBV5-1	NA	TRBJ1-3	CASSAPGTGNTIYF	TGCGCCAGCAGCGCTCCGGGGACTGGAAACACCATATATTTT
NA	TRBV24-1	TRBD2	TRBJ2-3	CATSETGLAGFTDTQYF	TGTGCCACCAGTGAGACGGGACTAGCGGGCTTCACAGATACGCAGTATTTT
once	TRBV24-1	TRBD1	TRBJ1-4	CATSDRQGAANEKLFF	TGTGCCACCAGTGATCGACAGGGGGCAGCTAATGAAAAACTGTTTTTT
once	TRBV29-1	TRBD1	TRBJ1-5	CSPCRWGQGPLKLYSNQPQHF	TGCAGCCCTTGTCGGTGGGGACAGGGGCCTTTAAAATTATATAGCAATCAGCCCCAGCATTTT
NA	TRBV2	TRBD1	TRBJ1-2	CASRGGGFDGYTF	TGTGCCAGCAGAGGAGGGGGCTTCGATGGCTACACCTTC
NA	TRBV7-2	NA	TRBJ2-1	CASSLGPPGAGYNEQFF	TGTGCCAGCAGCTTAGGGCCCCCGGGAGCGGGCTACAATGAGCAGTTCTTC
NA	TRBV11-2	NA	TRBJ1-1	CASSTVSEAFF	TGTGCCAGCAGCACCGTCTCTGAAGCTTTCTTT
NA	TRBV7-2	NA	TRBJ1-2	CASSLGSGVHGYTF	TGTGCCAGCAGCTTAGGGTCAGGGGTACATGGCTACACCTTC
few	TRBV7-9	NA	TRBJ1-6	CASSLEQYNSPLHF	TGTGCCAGCAGCTTAGAACAGTATAATTCACCCCTCCACTTT
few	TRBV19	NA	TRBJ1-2	CASSIVGRNYGYTF	TGTGCCAGTAGTATTGTTGGCAGAAACTATGGCTACACCTTC
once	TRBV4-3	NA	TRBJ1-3	CASSQKGGLGNTIYF	TGCGCCAGCAGCCAGAAGGGGGGGCTCGGAAACACCATATATTTT
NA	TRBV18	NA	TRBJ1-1	CASSRDPGTEAFF	TGTGCCAGCTCACGGGACCCAGGGACTGAAGCTTTCTTT
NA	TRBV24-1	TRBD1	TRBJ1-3	CATSDTGGGNTIYF	TGTGCCACCAGTGATACAGGGGGCGGAAACACCATATATTTT
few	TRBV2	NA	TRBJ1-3	CATTIETGRNTIYF	TGTGCCACCACGATTGAGACGGGAAGAAACACCATATATTTT
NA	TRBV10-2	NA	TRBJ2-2	CASSAASDRYTGELFF	TGCGCCAGCAGTGCCGCTTCGGACAGATACACCGGGGAGCTGTTTTTT
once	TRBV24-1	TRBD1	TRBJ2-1	CATSEPRQGQGEQFF	TGTGCCACCAGTGAACCCCGACAGGGACAGGGTGAGCAGTTCTTC
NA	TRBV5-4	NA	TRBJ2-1	CASSVGTQRNEQFF	TGTGCCAGCAGCGTCGGGACCCAGCGGAATGAGCAGTTCTTC
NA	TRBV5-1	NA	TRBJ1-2	CASSSQTTNYGYTF	TGCGCCAGCAGCTCGCAGACAACTAACTATGGCTACACCTTC
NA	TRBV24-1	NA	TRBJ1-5	CATSDSYRNSNQPQHF	TGTGCCACCAGTGATTCGTACAGAAATAGCAATCAGCCCCAGCATTTT
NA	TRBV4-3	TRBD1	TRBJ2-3	CASSLGTGFTDTQYF	TGCGCCAGCAGCCTAGGGACAGGATTCACAGATACGCAGTATTTT
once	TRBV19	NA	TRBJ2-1	CASSPQKAEEQFF	TGTGCCAGTAGTCCGCAGAAAGCGGAGGAGCAGTTCTTC
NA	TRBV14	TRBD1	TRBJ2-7	CASSPDRGLYEQYF	TGTGCCAGCAGCCCGGACAGGGGGCTCTACGAGCAGTACTTC
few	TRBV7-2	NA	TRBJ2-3	CASTQGPGLGSDTQYF	TGTGCCAGCACCCAGGGTCCCGGATTAGGTTCAGATACGCAGTATTTT
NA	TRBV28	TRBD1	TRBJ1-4	CASSQDRPNEKLFF	TGTGCCAGCAGTCAGGACAGGCCGAATGAAAAACTGTTTTTT
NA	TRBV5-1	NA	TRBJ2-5	CASSPGELQETQYF	TGCGCCAGCAGCCCAGGTGAGCTTCAAGAGACCCAGTACTTC